The 4 T cell receptor beta chains presented below share a single source sample, sequenced in a study of blood T cell repertoires in COVID-19. Libraries were prepared by immunoSEQ multiplex PCR; TCRdb keeps only in-frame clonotypes and omits some of them. The sample lists about 210,000 clones; 92% were seen once. The sample comprised peripheral blood. These receptor sequences come from a man aged 25-45 years with acute or convalescent COVID-19.

As for this clone: The sample holds other DNA sequences that translate to the same CDR3. The genes are TRBV5-1 and TRBJ2-7, with TRBD1 identical over 9 bases. Trimming cost V 0 bases and J 4 bases; bases outside gene matches: 5. Germline loops: CDR1 SGHRS, CDR2 YFSETQ. The CDR3 spans 15 residues. The CDR3 DNA reads as TGCGCCAGCAGCTTGGTCCCGGGACAGGGTTACGAGCAGTACTTC. Translated: CASSLVPGQGYEQYF.

This chain uses TRBV10-3 with TRBJ2-3, with TRBD2 identical over 7 bases. The trim removed 3 bases at V and 1 base at J, leaving 7 bases unmatched. Germline V gene sequence: CDR1 ENHRY, CDR2 SYGVKD. This CDR3 is 16 amino acids long. The CDR3 here is CAISDGERGRTDTQYF. In DNA, the CDR3 is TGTGCCATCAGTGATGGTGAGCGGGGCCGCACAGATACGCAGTATTTT.

This chain connects TRBV4-1 to TRBJ1-2, with D possibly matching TRBD1 (5 bases). The V end was cut by 3 bases, the J end by 5 bases, with 19 bases between. In germline, CDR1 is MGHRA, CDR2 YSYEKL. CDR3 length equals 16 residues. The CDR3 DNA reads TGCGCCAGCAGCCAGTCCCTCAGGGCAGGATTTTATGGCTACACCTTC. Translating it yields CASSQSLRAGFYGYTF.

V usage is TRBV6-5 and J usage is TRBJ1-5, with 9 bases matching TRBD1. Germline assignment: CDR1 MNHEY and CDR2 SVGAGI. This CDR3 spans 15 amino acids. V was pared by 6 bases and J by 4 bases, with 7 bases of the junction left unmatched. Here the CDR3 DNA reads TGTGCCAGCAGCGGGGACAGGGCCTCGAATCAGCCCCAGCATTTT. Translation gives CASSGDRASNQPQHF.